This TCR beta chain originates from a study of patients and donors after allogeneic stem cell transplantation. TCRdb itself ran the RT-PCR reads through MiXCR, one entry per CDR3 protein. The data contain roughly 880,000 distinct CDR3 sequences, about 20% of them singletons. This clonotype appeared a few times. The sample comprised blood, either unsorted or a sorted T cell fraction (not recorded which). This receptor was obtained from a human donor who was either an allogeneic HSCT recipient or a stem cell or donor lymphocyte infusion donor (not recorded which). It is not recorded whose cells these are; they may come from a transplant donor.

As DNA, the CDR3 is TGTGCCAGCAGCCGAAATGATGCGGGGGGGACGAACACTGAAGCTTTCTTT. The encoded protein is CASSRNDAGGTNTEAFF. The rearrangement joins TRBV7-3 to TRBJ1-1, with D perhaps TRBD1 (5 bases). The germline V gene encodes CDR1 SGHTA and CDR2 FQGTGA. The germline V and J ends were trimmed by 5 bases and 1 base, with 20 bases remaining between them. The CDR3 runs 17 residues.